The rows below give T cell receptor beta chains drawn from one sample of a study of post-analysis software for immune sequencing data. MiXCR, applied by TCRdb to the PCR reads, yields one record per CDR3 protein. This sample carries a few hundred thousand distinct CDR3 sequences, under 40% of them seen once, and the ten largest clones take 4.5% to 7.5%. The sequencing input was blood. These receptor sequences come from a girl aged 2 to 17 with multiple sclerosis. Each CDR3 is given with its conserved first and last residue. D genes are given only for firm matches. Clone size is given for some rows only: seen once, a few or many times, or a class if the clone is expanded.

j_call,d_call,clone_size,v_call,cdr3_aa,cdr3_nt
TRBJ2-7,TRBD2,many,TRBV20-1,CSARERTSFYEQYF,TGCAGTGCTAGAGAAAGGACTAGCTTTTACGAGCAGTACTTC
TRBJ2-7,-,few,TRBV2,CASRRRGTYEQYF,TGTGCCAGCAGAAGACGGGGAACCTACGAGCAGTACTTC
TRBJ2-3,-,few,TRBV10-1,CASSESTIGRLSTDTQYF,TGCGCCAGCAGTGAGTCGACGATTGGGCGCCTTAGCACAGATACGCAGTATTTT
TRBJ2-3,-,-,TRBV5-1,CASSPDYLAADTQYF,TGCGCCAGCAGTCCGGACTATCTGGCGGCAGATACGCAGTATTTT
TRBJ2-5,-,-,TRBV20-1,CSAPITQETQYF,TGCAGTGCTCCTATAACCCAAGAGACCCAGTACTTC
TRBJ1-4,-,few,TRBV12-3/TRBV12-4,CASSLSIHPPNLFF,TGTGCCAGCAGTTTAAGTATCCACCCACCCAATCTGTTTTTT
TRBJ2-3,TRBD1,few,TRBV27,CASGSGQRYTDTQYF,TGTGCCAGCGGATCGGGACAGAGATACACAGATACGCAGTATTTT
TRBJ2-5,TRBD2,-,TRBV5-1,CASSLGITTSRRGETQYF,TGCGCCAGCAGCTTGGGGATAACGACTAGCCGCCGGGGGGAGACCCAGTACTTC
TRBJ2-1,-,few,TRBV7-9,CASSLAPGGNEQFF,TGTGCCAGCAGCTTAGCGCCAGGGGGGAATGAGCAGTTCTTC
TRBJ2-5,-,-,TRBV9,CASSAWDTTQETRYF,TGTGCCAGCAGCGCCTGGGACACCACACAAGAGACCCGGTACTTC
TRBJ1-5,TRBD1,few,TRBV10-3,CASKGARGNQPQHF,TGTGCCAGCAAGGGGGCGCGTGGCAATCAGCCCCAGCATTTT
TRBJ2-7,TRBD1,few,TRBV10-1,CASSEGQDHEQYF,TGCGCCAGCAGTGAGGGACAGGACCACGAGCAGTACTTC
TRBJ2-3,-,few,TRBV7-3,CASSLGGPTSTQYF,TGTGCCAGCAGCTTAGGGGGCCCTACCTCCACGCAGTATTTT
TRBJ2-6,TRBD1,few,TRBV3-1,CASSQEPGQFYSGANVLTF,TGTGCCAGCAGCCAAGAACCGGGACAGTTCTATTCTGGGGCCAACGTCCTGACTTTC
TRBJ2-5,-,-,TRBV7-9,CASSFGGGAPGTQYF,TGTGCCAGCAGCTTCGGTGGCGGGGCGCCGGGGACCCAGTACTTC
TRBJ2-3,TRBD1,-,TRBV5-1,CASSLETGATDTQYF,TGCGCCAGCAGCTTGGAGACAGGGGCCACAGATACGCAGTATTTT
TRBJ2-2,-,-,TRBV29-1,CSVRQSTGDTGELFF,TGCAGCGTTCGCCAATCGACAGGTGACACCGGGGAGCTGTTTTTT
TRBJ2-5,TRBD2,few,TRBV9,CASSATSGGYQETQYF,TGTGCCAGCAGCGCGACTAGCGGGGGATACCAAGAGACCCAGTACTTC
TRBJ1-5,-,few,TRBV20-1,CSASRGGNQPQHF,TGCAGTGCCAGCAGGGGTGGCAATCAGCCCCAGCATTTT
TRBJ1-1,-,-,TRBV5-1,CASSLDAANTEAFF,TGCGCCAGCAGCTTGGATGCAGCGAACACTGAAGCTTTCTTT
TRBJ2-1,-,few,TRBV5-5,CASSADRHQTLYNEQFF,TGTGCCAGCAGCGCCGATAGACATCAAACCCTCTACAATGAGCAGTTCTTC
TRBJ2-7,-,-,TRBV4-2,CASSQDGRGISYEQYF,TGTGCCAGCAGCCAAGATGGACGGGGGATCTCCTACGAGCAGTACTTC
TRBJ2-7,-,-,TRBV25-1,CASSPRDTAYEQYF,TGTGCCAGCAGCCCTCGGGACACTGCCTACGAGCAGTACTTC
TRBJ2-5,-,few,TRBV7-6,CASSLTGPRAYTSEEQETQYF,TGTGCCAGCAGCTTGACGGGTCCAAGGGCTTACACAAGTGAGGAGCAAGAGACCCAGTACTTC
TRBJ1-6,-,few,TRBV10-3,CAISEGGWGNSPLHF,TGTGCCATCAGTGAGGGTGGTTGGGGAAATTCACCCCTCCACTTT
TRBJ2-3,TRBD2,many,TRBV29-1,CSVDWSGGTDTQYF,TGCAGCGTTGATTGGAGCGGGGGGACAGATACGCAGTATTTT
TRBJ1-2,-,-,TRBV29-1,CSVTDGREGYTF,TGCAGCGTTACGGACGGACGAGAAGGCTACACCTTC
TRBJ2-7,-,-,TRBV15,CATSRARLAYEQYF,TGTGCCACCAGCAGAGCAAGACTTGCCTACGAGCAGTACTTC